This T cell receptor (beta chain) was recovered during a study of shared T cell receptors in the human thymus. Generated by immunoSEQ multiplex PCR, the TCRdb table keeps only in-frame clones and is missing some. The profile covers around 730,000 clones, with around 85% appearing a single time and around 0.01% taken by the ten largest. The germline CDR1 and CDR2 sequences are SGHTA and FQGTGA. Trimming stripped 2 bases from V and 6 bases from J, with 13 bases between. The CDR3 sequence is 14 residues long. These records were also assigned to another study, of human thymus T cells.

Sequenced: thymocytes. This rearrangement joins TRBV7-3 to TRBJ1-2; D gene unclear. This TCR derives from a girl in the first two years of life with a congenital heart defect. The CDR3 region has the DNA TGTGCCAGCAGCTTATGGGGAGGCTTAGATGGCTACACCTTC. It yields the protein CASSLWGGLDGYTF.